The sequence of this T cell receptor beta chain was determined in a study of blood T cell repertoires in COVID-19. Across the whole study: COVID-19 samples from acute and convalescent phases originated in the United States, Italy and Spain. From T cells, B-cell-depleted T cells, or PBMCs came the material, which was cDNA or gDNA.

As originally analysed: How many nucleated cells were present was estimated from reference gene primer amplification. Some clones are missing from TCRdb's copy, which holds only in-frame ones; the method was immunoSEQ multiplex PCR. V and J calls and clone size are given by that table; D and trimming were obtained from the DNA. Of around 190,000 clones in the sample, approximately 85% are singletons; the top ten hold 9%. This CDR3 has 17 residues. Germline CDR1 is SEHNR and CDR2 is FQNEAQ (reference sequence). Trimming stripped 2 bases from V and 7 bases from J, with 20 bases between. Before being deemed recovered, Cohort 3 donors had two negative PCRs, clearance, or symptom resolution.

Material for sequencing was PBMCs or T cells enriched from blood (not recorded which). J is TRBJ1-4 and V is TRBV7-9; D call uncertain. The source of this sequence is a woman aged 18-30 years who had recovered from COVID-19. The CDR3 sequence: CASSLFSHARYLEKLFF. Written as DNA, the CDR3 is TGTGCCAGCAGCTTATTCAGTCACGCCAGATACCTTGAAAAACTGTTTTTT. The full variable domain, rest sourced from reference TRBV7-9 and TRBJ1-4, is DTGVSQNPRHKITKRGQNVTFRCDPISEHNRLYWYRQTLGQGPEFLTYFQNEAQLEKSRLLSDRFSAERPKGSFSTLEIQRTEQGDSAMYLCASSLFSHARYLEKLFFGSGTQLSVL.